This T cell receptor (beta chain) was identified in a study of T cell repertoires in cytomegalovirus infection. This clonotype was observed a few times. TCRdb re-analysed the reads in MiXCR, keeping a single row per CDR3 protein. Of hundreds of thousands of distinct CDR3 sequences listed, 20% to 30% are singletons. Trimming pared 3 bases from V and 8 bases from J, leaving 14 bases between. Germline loops: CDR1 SGHVS, CDR2 FQNEAQ. This CDR3 has 14 amino acids. Sequenced sample: CD8+ T cells from PBMCs. The rearrangement joins TRBV7-8 to TRBJ2-1; maybe TRBD2 (7 bases). This TCR derives from a human donor in good health (CMV status not recorded). Some clones in this sample may be carry-over from other donors' samples. CDR3 region: CASSFWGGADEQFF. CDR3 nucleotides: TGTGCCAGCAGCTTTTGGGGGGGGGCCGATGAGCAGTTCTTC.